This T cell receptor (beta chain) is from a study of identical twins. Germline CDR1 and CDR2: DFQATT and SNEGSKA (reference sequence). The junction had 11 bases not matched to a gene; V was cut back by 1 base and J by 7 bases. There are 16 residues in the CDR3. Using its own MiXCR run on the 5' RACE reads, TCRdb lists one record per CDR3 protein. The sample lists around 250,000 distinct CDR3 sequences, about 13% occurring once. The sample was also linked to a second study, of yellow fever vaccine responses in identical twins.

This clonotype originated in a woman younger than 30 in good health. Input material: memory (CD45RO+) T cells sorted from blood. The V and J genes are TRBV20-1 and TRBJ1-4, with 8 bases aligning to TRBD1. The CDR3 reads CSARGRAGGSREKLFF. The CDR3, as DNA: TGCAGTGCTAGAGGGCGGGCAGGGGGCAGTCGTGAAAAACTGTTTTTT.